The next 23 T cell receptor beta chains were all read from a single sample in a study of shared clonotypes between healthy human individuals. Assay used: immunoSEQ multiplex PCR; TCRdb lists only in-frame clones, some missing. The profile shows approximately 1.5 million clones, 95% to 99% of them singletons. The material sequenced was naive CD4+ T cells sorted from blood. The subset: CD45RA+ positively selected. Receptors were obtained from a man aged 25 to 45 in good health.

J is TRBJ2-5 and V is TRBV29-1; D not certain. The CDR3 runs 12 residues. The V gene's germline CDR1 is SQVTM and CDR2 ANQGSEA. The V gene lost 4 bases and the J gene lost 5 bases, with 11 bases spanning the gap. The CDR3 coding sequence is TGCAGCGTTGCTGGTCCGGCGGAGACCCAGTACTTC. Protein product: CSVAGPAETQYF.

The chain recombines TRBV4-1 with TRBJ2-7, with D possibly matching TRBD2 (5 bases). This CDR3 is 14 amino acids long. From germline, CDR1 is MGHRA and CDR2 YSYEKL. V lost 3 bases, J lost 2 bases, and 11 bases lay in between. The CDR3 DNA reads as TGCGCCAGCAGCCAGGCGGGCCAGGCCTACGAGCAGTACTTC. Protein: CASSQAGQAYEQYF.

The CDR3 loop is CASGAGQGTNEKLFF. The DNA for the CDR3 is TGTGCCAGCGGCGCGGGACAGGGGACTAATGAAAAACTGTTTTTT. V is TRBV2 and J is TRBJ1-4; 10 positions agree with TRBD1. Germline CDR1 reads SNHLY; CDR2 reads FYNNEI. V lost 8 bases to trimming and J lost 2 bases; unmatched junction nucleotides: 5. The CDR3 runs to 15 residues. The whole variable domain, remainder taken from reference TRBV2 and TRBJ1-4, is EPEVTQTPSHQVTQMGQEVILRCVPISNHLYFYWYRQILGQKVEFLVSFYNNEISEKSEIFDDQFSVERPDGSNFTLKIRSTKLEDSAMYFCASGAGQGTNEKLFFGSGTQLSVL.

The V gene is TRBV5-1, the J gene TRBJ2-3; 8 bases are a match to TRBD2. CDR1 is SGHRS and CDR2 is YFSETQ in the germline V gene. The trim removed 0 bases at V and 1 base at J, leaving 1 base unmatched. There are 15 residues in the CDR3. The CDR3 region is CASSLDSGGTDTQYF. The CDR3 DNA reads TGCGCCAGCAGCTTGGATAGCGGGGGCACAGATACGCAGTATTTT. The full variable domain, rest sourced from reference TRBV5-1 and TRBJ2-3, is KAGVTQTPRYLIKTRGQQVTLSCSPISGHRSVSWYQQTPGQGLQFLFEYFSETQRNKGNFPGRFSGRQFSNSRSEMNVSTLELGDSALYLCASSLDSGGTDTQYFGPGTRLTVL.

The rearrangement uses TRBV5-1 and TRBJ2-1, with 7 bases lining up with TRBD2. V lost 7 bases, J lost 5 bases, and 12 bases stayed unmatched. Germline V CDR1 and CDR2: SGHRS, YFSETQ. The CDR3 consists of 15 residues. The CDR3 region is CASLFGSSGNNEQFF. The CDR3 coding sequence is TGCGCCAGCCTCTTCGGGTCTAGCGGAAACAATGAGCAGTTCTTC.

This clone has a single count. The chain is built from TRBV5-6 and TRBJ2-3; 9 bases are shared with TRBD2. This CDR3 contains 17 residues. The germline V gene has CDR1 SGHDT and CDR2 YYEEEE. The junction had 12 bases not matched to a gene; V was cut back by 4 bases and J by 3 bases. Here the CDR3 DNA reads TGTGCCAGCAGCGGGGAGGGGCTAGCGGGAATTACAGATACGCAGTATTTT. This gives the protein CASSGEGLAGITDTQYF.

This chain links TRBV5-1 with TRBJ1-2; D uncertain. Germline V gene lookup returns CDR1 SGHRS and CDR2 YFSETQ. V was pared by 2 bases and J by 2 bases, with 13 bases between. This CDR3 is built from 15 residues. The CDR3 here is CASSFGLGPNYGYTF. CDR3 sequence (DNA): TGCGCCAGCAGCTTCGGACTAGGGCCCAACTATGGCTACACCTTC.

The gene calls are TRBV28 and TRBJ2-5; 13 bases are a match to TRBD2. V lost 2 bases to trimming and J lost 5 bases; unmatched junction nucleotides: 2. Per germline, CDR1 MDHEN and CDR2 SYDVKM. The CDR3 has 15 residues. CDR3 sequence: CASSLGTSGTETQYF. The CDR3 region has the DNA TGTGCCAGCAGTTTAGGGACTAGCGGGACGGAGACCCAGTACTTC.

The chain uses TRBV9 and TRBJ2-7; TRBD1 matches at 7 bases. The CDR3 has 16 amino acids. Germline V gives CDR1 SGDLS, CDR2 YYNGEE. V gave up 1 base and J gave up 2 bases; unmatched junction bases: 9. The CDR3 region has the DNA TGTGCCAGCAGCGTAAATTGGGCAGGGGGTACCTACGAGCAGTACTTC. Its translation: CASSVNWAGGTYEQYF. The variable domain in full, with the rest retrieved from reference TRBV9 and TRBJ2-7, is DSGVTQTPKHLITATGQRVTLRCSPRSGDLSVYWYQQSLDQGLQFLIQYYNGEERAKGNILERFSAQQFPDLHSELNLSSLELGDSALYFCASSVNWAGGTYEQYFGPGTRLTVT.

The V gene is TRBV11-2, the J gene TRBJ1-1; D is undetermined. CDR1 is SGHAT, CDR2 FQNNGV, per germline. This CDR3 is 12 amino acids long. Trimming took off 5 bases at V and 7 bases at J, with 11 bases between the two ends. The CDR3 loop is CASSPLRSEAFF. CDR3 in DNA: TGTGCCAGCAGCCCTCTCCGGAGTGAAGCTTTCTTT.

The chain links TRBV11-2 to TRBJ2-5; TRBD1 aligns across 9 bases. The trim removed 5 bases at V and 4 bases at J, leaving 5 bases unmatched. CDR3 length: 14 residues. The germline CDR1 and CDR2 sequences are SGHAT and FQNNGV. Here the CDR3 reads CASSQGQGIETQYF. The CDR3 DNA follows: TGTGCCAGCAGCCAGGGACAGGGAATAGAGACCCAGTACTTC.

J is TRBJ2-2 and V is TRBV5-1; D tentatively fits TRBD1 or TRBD2 (7 bases each). The V end was cut by 0 bases, the J end by 6 bases, with 12 bases between. The length of the CDR3 is 15 residues. Germline V CDR1 and CDR2: SGHRS, YFSETQ. The CDR3 DNA is TGCGCCAGCAGCTTGGGACAGGGAGGGCCCGGGGAGCTGTTTTTT. This codes for CASSLGQGGPGELFF.

The V and J genes are TRBV5-4 and TRBJ2-7; TRBD2 might be the D (6 bases). CDR3 length: 15 amino acids. Germline V lookup: CDR1 SGHNT, CDR2 YYREEE (reference sequence). The V end was cut by 3 bases, the J end by 3 bases, with 16 bases between. CDR3 in amino acids: CASSSAGEKGYEQYF. The DNA for the CDR3 is TGTGCCAGCAGCTCAGCGGGCGAAAAGGGCTACGAGCAGTACTTC.

The rearrangement uses TRBV5-1 and TRBJ1-2; 8 bases match TRBD1. The germline V gene encodes CDR1 SGHRS and CDR2 YFSETQ. The V segment lost 7 bases and the J segment 7 bases; nucleotides outside the gene matches: 15. The CDR3 contains 15 residues. For the CDR3, the DNA is TGCGCCAGCGAAAACGGACAGGGCGATCCGGGTGGCTACACCTTC. Protein sequence: CASENGQGDPGGYTF.

The CDR3 loop is CASSQAGGGLAGASEQYF. The CDR3 DNA reads TGTGCCAGCAGCCAGGCGGGAGGAGGCCTAGCGGGAGCAAGCGAGCAGTACTTC. The V call is TRBV7-2, the J call TRBJ2-7; TRBD2 matches 10 bases. This CDR3 spans 18 amino acids. Per the germline V gene, CDR1 is SGHTA and CDR2 is FQGNSA. With 5 bases clipped from V and 6 bases from J, the junction kept 19 bases outside the gene matches.

This sequence joins TRBV7-9 and TRBJ1-1; 8 positions match TRBD1. The junction had 13 bases not matched to a gene; V was cut back by 1 base and J by 3 bases. This CDR3 comprises 18 residues. CDR1 and CDR2 (germline): SEHNR, FQNEAQ (reference sequence). The CDR3 reads CASSLVGATGVRDTEAFF. CDR3 DNA sequence: TGTGCCAGCAGCTTAGTTGGGGCGACAGGGGTAAGGGACACTGAAGCTTTCTTT.

The CDR3 DNA reads as TGCAGCGTACCAGACAGGGCTAGCACAGATACGCAGTATTTT. Its translation: CSVPDRASTDTQYF. The chain is built from TRBV29-1 and TRBJ2-3; TRBD1 matches 7 bases. CDR3 length: 14 amino acids. J was trimmed by 0 bases and V by 6 bases; bases with no gene match: 6. Germline CDR1 SQVTM, CDR2 ANQGSEA.

The rearrangement links TRBV5-1 to TRBJ2-2, with 8 positions matching TRBD2. J was trimmed by 6 bases and V by 2 bases; bases with no gene match: 9. This CDR3 has 16 amino acids. CDR1 SGHRS and CDR2 YFSETQ come from the germline V gene. The CDR3 sequence: CASSFPGLVGSGELFF. The DNA for the CDR3 is TGCGCCAGCAGCTTTCCGGGACTAGTGGGATCCGGGGAGCTGTTTTTT. The full variable domain, in which reference TRBV5-1 and TRBJ2-2 provide the parts outside the CDR3, is KAGVTQTPRYLIKTRGQQVTLSCSPISGHRSVSWYQQTPGQGLQFLFEYFSETQRNKGNFPGRFSGRQFSNSRSEMNVSTLELGDSALYLCASSFPGLVGSGELFFGEGSRLTVL.

V gene TRBV5-4 combines with J gene TRBJ2-3; 7 bases map to TRBD2. The germline gives CDR1 SGHNT, CDR2 YYREEE (reference sequence). The CDR3 consists of 14 residues. With 7 bases clipped from V and 5 bases from J, the junction kept 10 bases outside the gene matches. CDR3: CASGNAGVGDTQYF. DNA for the CDR3: TGTGCCAGCGGAAACGCGGGGGTAGGAGATACGCAGTATTTT.

The V call is TRBV28, the J call TRBJ2-7; no clear D gene. The CDR3 is 14 residues long. Trimming cost V 4 bases and J 2 bases, with 12 bases left between them. The germline CDR1 and CDR2 sequences are MDHEN and SYDVKM. The CDR3: CASSSTDRTYEQYF. The CDR3 nucleotides are TGTGCCAGCAGTTCAACGGACCGTACCTACGAGCAGTACTTC.

This clone has a single count. V is TRBV7-9 and J is TRBJ1-4, with a possible D match to TRBD1 (6 bases). Germline V CDR1 and CDR2: SEHNR, FQNEAQ (reference sequence). This CDR3 comprises 13 residues. Trimming took 2 bases from V and 9 from J, leaving 10 bases between them. CDR3 region: CASSLPGAKKLFF. The CDR3 DNA reads as TGTGCCAGCAGCTTACCGGGGGCCAAAAAACTGTTTTTT.

The rearrangement uses TRBV27 and TRBJ2-1; D is possibly TRBD1 or TRBD2 (5 bases each). CDR3 size: 14 residues. Trimming stripped 4 bases from V and 13 bases from J, with 20 bases between. Germline-derived CDR1 and CDR2 are MNHEY and SMNVEV (reference sequence). CDR3 bases: TGTGCCAGCAGTTCCGCCGGGACCCCCCCCGAACAGTTCTTC. This codes for CASSSAGTPPEQFF.

The rearrangement uses TRBV15 and TRBJ2-5, with D possibly matching TRBD2 (5 bases). The ends were cut back, 2 bases at V and 1 base at J, with 11 bases in the middle. From germline, CDR1 is LNHNV and CDR2 YYDKDF (reference sequence). CDR3 size: 15 residues. The CDR3 coding sequence is TGTGCCACCAGCAGAATAGGACTCACCCAAGAGACCCAGTACTTC. Translating gives CATSRIGLTQETQYF.